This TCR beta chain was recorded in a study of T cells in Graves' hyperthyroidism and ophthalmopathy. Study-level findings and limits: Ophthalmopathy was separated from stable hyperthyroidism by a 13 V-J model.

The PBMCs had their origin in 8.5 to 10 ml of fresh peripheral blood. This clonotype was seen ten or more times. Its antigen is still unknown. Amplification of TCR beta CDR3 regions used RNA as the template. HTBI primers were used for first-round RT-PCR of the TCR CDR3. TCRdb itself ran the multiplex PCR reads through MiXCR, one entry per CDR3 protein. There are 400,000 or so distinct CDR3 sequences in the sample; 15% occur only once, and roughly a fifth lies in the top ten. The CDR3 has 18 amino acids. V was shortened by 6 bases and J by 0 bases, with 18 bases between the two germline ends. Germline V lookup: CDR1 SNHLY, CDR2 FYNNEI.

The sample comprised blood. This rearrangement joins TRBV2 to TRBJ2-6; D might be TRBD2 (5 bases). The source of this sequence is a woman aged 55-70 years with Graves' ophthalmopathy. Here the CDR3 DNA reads TGTGCCAGCAGCCTGAACATGGGGAGAAGCTCTGGGGCCAACGTCCTGACTTTC. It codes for CASSLNMGRSSGANVLTF.